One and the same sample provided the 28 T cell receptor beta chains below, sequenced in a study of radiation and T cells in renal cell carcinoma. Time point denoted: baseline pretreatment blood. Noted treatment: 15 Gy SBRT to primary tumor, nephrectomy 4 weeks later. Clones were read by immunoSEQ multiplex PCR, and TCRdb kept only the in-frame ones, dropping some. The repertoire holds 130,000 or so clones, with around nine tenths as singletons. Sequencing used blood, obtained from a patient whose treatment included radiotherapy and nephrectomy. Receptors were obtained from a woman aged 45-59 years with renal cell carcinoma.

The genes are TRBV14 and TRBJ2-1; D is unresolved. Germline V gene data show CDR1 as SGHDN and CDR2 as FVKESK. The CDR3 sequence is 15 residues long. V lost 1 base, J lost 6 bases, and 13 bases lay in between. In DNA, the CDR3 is TGTGCCAGCAGCCAAGCTGCCAGTTTAACCAATGAGCAGTTCTTC. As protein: CASSQAASLTNEQFF.

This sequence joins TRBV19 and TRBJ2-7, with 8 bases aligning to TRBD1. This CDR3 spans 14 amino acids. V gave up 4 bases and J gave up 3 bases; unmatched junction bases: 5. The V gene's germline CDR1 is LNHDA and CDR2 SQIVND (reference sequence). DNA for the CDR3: TGTGCCAGTAGTAGCAGGGACAGGTACTACGAGCAGTACTTC. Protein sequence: CASSSRDRYYEQYF.

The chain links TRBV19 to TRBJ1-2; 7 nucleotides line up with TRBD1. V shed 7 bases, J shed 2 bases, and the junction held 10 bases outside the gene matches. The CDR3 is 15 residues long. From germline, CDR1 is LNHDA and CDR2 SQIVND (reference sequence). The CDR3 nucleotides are TGTGCCAGTACCCCCCAGGGACAGACCAACTATGGCTACACCTTC. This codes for CASTPQGQTNYGYTF. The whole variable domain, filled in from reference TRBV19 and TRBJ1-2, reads DGGITQSPKYLFRKEGQNVTLSCEQNLNHDAMYWYRQDPGQGLRLIYYSQIVNDFQKGDIAEGYSVSREKKESFPLTVTSAQKNPTAFYLCASTPQGQTNYGYTFGSGTRLTVV.

The CDR3 loop reads CASSPRGGRETQYF. CDR3 sequence (DNA): TGTGCCAGCAGCCCACGGGGGGGCCGGGAGACCCAGTACTTC. V gene TRBV7-3 combines with J gene TRBJ2-5; TRBD2 matches at 8 bases. The CDR3 is made up of 14 amino acids. Germline assignment: CDR1 SGHTA and CDR2 FQGTGA. V shed 5 bases and J 5 bases; nucleotides not matched to a gene: 7.

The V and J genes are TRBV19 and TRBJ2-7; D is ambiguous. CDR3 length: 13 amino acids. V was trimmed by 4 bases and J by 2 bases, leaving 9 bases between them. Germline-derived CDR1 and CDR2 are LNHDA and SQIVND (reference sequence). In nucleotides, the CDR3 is TGTGCCAGTAGTAGTATGGGCCCCTACGAGCAGTACTTC. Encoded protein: CASSSMGPYEQYF.

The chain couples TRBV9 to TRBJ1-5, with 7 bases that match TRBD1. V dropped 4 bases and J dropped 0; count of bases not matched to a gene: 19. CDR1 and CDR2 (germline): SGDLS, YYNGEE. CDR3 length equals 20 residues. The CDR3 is CASSFTRPDRVGDSNQPQHF. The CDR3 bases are TGTGCCAGCAGCTTCACCCGACCCGACAGGGTCGGGGATAGCAATCAGCCCCAGCATTTT. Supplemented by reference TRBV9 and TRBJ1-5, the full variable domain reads DSGVTQTPKHLITATGQRVTLRCSPRSGDLSVYWYQQSLDQGLQFLIQYYNGEERAKGNILERFSAQQFPDLHSELNLSSLELGDSALYFCASSFTRPDRVGDSNQPQHFGDGTRLSIL.

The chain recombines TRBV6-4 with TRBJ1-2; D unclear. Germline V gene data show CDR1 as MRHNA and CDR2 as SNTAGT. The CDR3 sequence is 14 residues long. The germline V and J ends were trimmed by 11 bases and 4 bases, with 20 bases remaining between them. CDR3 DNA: TGTGCCGCTCATCCCCCCTCCTACAGCTATGGCTACACCTTC. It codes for CAAHPPSYSYGYTF.

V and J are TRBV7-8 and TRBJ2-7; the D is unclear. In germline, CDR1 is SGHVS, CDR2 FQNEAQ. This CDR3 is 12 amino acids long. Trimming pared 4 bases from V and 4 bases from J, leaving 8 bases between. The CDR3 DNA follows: TGTGCCAGCAGCTATAGTGGGTACGAGCAGTACTTC. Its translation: CASSYSGYEQYF.

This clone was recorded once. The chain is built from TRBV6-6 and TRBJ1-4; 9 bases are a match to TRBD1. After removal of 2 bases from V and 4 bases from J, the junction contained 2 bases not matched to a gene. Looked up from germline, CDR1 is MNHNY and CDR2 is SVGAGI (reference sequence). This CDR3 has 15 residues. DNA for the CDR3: TGTGCCAGCAGTTACGGGACAGGGCTTAATGAAAAACTGTTTTTT. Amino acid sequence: CASSYGTGLNEKLFF.

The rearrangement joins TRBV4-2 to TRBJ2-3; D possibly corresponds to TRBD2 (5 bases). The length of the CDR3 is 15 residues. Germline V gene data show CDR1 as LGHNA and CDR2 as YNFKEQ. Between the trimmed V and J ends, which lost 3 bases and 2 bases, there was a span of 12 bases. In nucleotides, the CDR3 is TGTGCCAGCAGCCAGCTCCCTCGGGACACAGATACGCAGTATTTT. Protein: CASSQLPRDTDTQYF.

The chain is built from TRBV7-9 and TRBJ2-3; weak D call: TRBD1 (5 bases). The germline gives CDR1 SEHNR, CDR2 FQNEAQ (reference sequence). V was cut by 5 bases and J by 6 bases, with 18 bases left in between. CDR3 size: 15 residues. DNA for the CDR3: TGTGCCAGCAGCAGAGAAGGGCAGGGTACGGATACGCAGTATTTT. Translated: CASSREGQGTDTQYF. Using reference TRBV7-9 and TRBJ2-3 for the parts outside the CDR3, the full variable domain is DTGVSQNPRHKITKRGQNVTFRCDPISEHNRLYWYRQTLGQGPEFLTYFQNEAQLEKSRLLSDRFSAERPKGSFSTLEIQRTEQGDSAMYLCASSREGQGTDTQYFGPGTRLTVL.

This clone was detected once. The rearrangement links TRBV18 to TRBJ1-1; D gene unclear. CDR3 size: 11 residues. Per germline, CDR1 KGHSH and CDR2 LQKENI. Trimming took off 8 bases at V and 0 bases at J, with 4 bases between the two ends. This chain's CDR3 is CASRMNTEAFF. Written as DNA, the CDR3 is TGTGCCAGCCGCATGAACACTGAAGCTTTCTTT.

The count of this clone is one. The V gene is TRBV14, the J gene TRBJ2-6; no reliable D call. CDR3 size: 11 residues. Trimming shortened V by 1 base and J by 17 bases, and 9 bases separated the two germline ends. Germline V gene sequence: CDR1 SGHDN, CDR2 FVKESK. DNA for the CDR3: TGTGCCAGCAGCCAAGGGATAATCTTGACTTTC. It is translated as CASSQGIILTF.

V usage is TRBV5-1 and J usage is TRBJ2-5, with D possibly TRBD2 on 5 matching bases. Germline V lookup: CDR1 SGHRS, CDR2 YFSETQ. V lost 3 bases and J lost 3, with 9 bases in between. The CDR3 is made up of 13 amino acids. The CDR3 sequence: CASSWGEEETQYF. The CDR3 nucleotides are TGCGCCAGCAGCTGGGGAGAAGAAGAGACCCAGTACTTC.

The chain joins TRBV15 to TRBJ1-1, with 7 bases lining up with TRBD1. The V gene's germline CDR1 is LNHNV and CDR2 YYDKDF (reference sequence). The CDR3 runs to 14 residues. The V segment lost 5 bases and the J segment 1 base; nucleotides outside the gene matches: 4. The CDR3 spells CATSDRTGNTEAFF. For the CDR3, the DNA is TGTGCCACCAGCGATAGGACAGGGAACACTGAAGCTTTCTTT.

The CDR3 nucleotides read TGTGCCAGCATCCCAGCGGGGGGGCCTGGCGCCGGGGAGCTGTTTTTT. As protein: CASIPAGGPGAGELFF. The rearrangement uses TRBV6-6 and TRBJ2-2, with 10 bases fitting TRBD2. The germline gives CDR1 MNHNY, CDR2 SVGAGI (reference sequence). This CDR3 comprises 16 residues. V shed 7 bases and J 6 bases; nucleotides not matched to a gene: 11.

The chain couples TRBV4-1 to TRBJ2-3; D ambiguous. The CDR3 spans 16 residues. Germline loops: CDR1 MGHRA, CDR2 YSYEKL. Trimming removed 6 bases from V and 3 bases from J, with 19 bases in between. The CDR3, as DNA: TGCGCCAGCAGACAACTTTTTGGGATGTTGACAGATACGCAGTATTTT. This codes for CASRQLFGMLTDTQYF.

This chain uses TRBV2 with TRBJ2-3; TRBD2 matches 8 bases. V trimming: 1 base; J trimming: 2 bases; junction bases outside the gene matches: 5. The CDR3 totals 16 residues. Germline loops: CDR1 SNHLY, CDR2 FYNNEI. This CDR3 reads CASSEGGGTLTDTQYF. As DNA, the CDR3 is TGTGCCAGCAGTGAAGGCGGGGGGACGCTCACAGATACGCAGTATTTT.

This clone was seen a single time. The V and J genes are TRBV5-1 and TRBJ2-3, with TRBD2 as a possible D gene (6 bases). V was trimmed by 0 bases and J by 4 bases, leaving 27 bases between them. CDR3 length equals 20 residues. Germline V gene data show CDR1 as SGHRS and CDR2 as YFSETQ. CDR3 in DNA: TGCGCCAGCAGCTTGGAGCTCGGTAGTTCGGGGGAAGGGGAAGCAGATACGCAGTATTTT. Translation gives CASSLELGSSGEGEADTQYF.

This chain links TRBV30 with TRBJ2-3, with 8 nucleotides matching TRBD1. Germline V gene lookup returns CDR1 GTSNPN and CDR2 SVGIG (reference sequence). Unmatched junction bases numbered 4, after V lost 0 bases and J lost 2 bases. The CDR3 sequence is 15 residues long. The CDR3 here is CAWSVDRGHTDTQYF. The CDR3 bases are TGTGCCTGGAGTGTCGACAGGGGCCACACAGATACGCAGTATTTT.

Here the CDR3 reads CASSLGSIQFF. CDR3 bases: TGTGCCAGCAGCCTTGGCAGCATCCAGTTCTTC. The J gene is TRBJ2-1, the V gene TRBV5-4; D remains ambiguous. This CDR3 has 11 amino acids. Germline CDR1 and CDR2: SGHNT and YYREEE (reference sequence). The V end was cut by 4 bases, the J end by 13 bases, with 12 bases between.

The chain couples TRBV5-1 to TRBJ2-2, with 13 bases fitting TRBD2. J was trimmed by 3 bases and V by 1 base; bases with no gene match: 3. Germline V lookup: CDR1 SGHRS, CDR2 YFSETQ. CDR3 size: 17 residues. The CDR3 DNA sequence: TGCGCCAGCAGCTTGACTAGCGGGGGGGCCGACACCGGGGAGCTGTTTTTT. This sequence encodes CASSLTSGGADTGELFF.

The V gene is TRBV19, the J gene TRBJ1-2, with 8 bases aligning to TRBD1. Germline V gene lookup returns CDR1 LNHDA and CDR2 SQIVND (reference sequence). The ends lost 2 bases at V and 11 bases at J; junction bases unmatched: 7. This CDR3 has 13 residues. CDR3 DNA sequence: TGTGCCAGTAGTATACAGGGGGCCCAGGGGTACACCTTC. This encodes CASSIQGAQGYTF. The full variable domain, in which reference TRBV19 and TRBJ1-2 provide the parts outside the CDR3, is DGGITQSPKYLFRKEGQNVTLSCEQNLNHDAMYWYRQDPGQGLRLIYYSQIVNDFQKGDIAEGYSVSREKKESFPLTVTSAQKNPTAFYLCASSIQGAQGYTFGSGTRLTVV.

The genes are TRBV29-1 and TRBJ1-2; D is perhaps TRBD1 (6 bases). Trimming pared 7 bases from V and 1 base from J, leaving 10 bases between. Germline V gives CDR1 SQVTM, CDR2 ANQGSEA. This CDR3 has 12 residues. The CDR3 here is CSAGQINYGYTF. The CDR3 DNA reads TGCAGCGCTGGACAGATTAACTATGGCTACACCTTC.

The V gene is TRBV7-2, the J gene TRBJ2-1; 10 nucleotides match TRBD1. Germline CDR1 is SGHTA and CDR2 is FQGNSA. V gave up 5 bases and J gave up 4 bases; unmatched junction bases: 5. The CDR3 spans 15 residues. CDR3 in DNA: TGTGCCAGCAGCGTACCGGGACAGGGGTACAATGAGCAGTTCTTC. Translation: CASSVPGQGYNEQFF.

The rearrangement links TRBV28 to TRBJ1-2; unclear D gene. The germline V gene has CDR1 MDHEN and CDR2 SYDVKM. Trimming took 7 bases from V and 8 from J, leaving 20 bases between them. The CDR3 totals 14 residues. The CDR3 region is CASNNVRSSIGYTF. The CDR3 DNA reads TGTGCCAGCAATAACGTTCGTAGCTCGATAGGCTACACCTTC.

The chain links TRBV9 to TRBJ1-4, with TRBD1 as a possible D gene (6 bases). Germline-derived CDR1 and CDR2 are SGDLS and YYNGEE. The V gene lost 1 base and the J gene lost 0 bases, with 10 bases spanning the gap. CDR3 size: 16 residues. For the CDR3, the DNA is TGTGCCAGCAGCGTATCAGGGGATACAACTAATGAAAAACTGTTTTTT. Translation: CASSVSGDTTNEKLFF.

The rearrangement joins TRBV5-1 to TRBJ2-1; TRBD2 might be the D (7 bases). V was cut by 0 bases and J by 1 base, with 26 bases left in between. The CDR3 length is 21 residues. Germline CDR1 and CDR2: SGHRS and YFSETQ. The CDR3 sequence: CASSLGTRAWRGRTSYNEQFF. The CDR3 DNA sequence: TGCGCCAGCAGCTTGGGGACAAGGGCGTGGCGGGGGCGGACTTCCTACAATGAGCAGTTCTTC.